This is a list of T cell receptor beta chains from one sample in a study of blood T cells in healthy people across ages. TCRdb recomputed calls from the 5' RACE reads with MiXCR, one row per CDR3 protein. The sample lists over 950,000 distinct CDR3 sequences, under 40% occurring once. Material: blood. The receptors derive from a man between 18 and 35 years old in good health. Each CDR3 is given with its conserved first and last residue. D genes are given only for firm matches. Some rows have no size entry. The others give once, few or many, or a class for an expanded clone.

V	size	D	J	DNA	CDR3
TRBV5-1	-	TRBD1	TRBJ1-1	TGCGCCAGCAGCTTGGCGTCAGGGGGCGCGGAGAACACTGAAGCTTTCTTT	CASSLASGGAENTEAFF
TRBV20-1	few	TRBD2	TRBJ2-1	TGCAGTGCTAGGTCGCTAGCGGGGTGGAATGAGCAGTTCTTC	CSARSLAGWNEQFF
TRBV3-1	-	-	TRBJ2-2	TGTGCCAGCAGCCCACTTAGGACGTCTACCACCGGGGAGCTGTTTTTT	CASSPLRTSTTGELFF
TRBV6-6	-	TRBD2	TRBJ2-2	TGTGCCAGCAGTTTTCCAACTAGCGGGGGGAACACCGGGGAGCTGTTTTTT	CASSFPTSGGNTGELFF
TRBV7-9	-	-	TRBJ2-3	TGTGCCAGCAGCGGGGCTGGCCGAGCTAGCACAGATACGCAGTATTTT	CASSGAGRASTDTQYF
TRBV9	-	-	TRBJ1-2	TGTGCCAGCAGCTTACTGGGCTCTGGGGGCTATGGCTACACCTTC	CASSLLGSGGYGYTF
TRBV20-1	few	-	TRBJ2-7	TGCAGTGCTAAGGCGGGACACGGCTACGAGCAGTACTTC	CSAKAGHGYEQYF
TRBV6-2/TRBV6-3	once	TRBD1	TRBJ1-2	TGTGCCAGCAGCTCAGGGGGACTATGGAACTATGGCTACACCTTC	CASSSGGLWNYGYTF
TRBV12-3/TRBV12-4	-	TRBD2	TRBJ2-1	TGTGCCAGCAGTCCCGGACGAGCGGGGGGCAATGAGCAGTTCTTC	CASSPGRAGGNEQFF
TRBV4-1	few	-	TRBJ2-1	TGCGCCAGCAGCCAGTGGGGTAGAGGTAATGAGCAGTTCTTC	CASSQWGRGNEQFF
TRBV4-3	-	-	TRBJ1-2	TGCGCCAGCAGCCAAGTGGAGGGGAGCCGTGGCTACACCTTC	CASSQVEGSRGYTF
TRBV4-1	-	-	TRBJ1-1	TGCGCCAGCAGCCAACCTCAGGGGAACACTGAAGCTTTCTTT	CASSQPQGNTEAFF
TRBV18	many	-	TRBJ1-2	TGTGCCAGCAGTCCTCAGGGGAACTATGGCTACACCTTC	CASSPQGNYGYTF
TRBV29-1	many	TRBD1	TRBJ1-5	TGCAGCGTTACGTTTGGAGAAGGGACAGGGACTTATCAGCCCCAGCATTTT	CSVTFGEGTGTYQPQHF
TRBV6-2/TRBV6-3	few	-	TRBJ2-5	TGTGCCAGCACAAAGACGGCGTCCGAAGAGACCCAGTACTTC	CASTKTASEETQYF
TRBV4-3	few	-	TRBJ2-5	TGCGCCAGCAGCCAAGACCGGGGCCCACCCACGGAGACCCAGTACTTC	CASSQDRGPPTETQYF
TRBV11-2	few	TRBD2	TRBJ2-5	TGTGCCAGCAGCCCCCTGTGGGGGGGCCAAGAGACCCAGTACTTC	CASSPLWGGQETQYF
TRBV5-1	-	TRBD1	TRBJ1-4	TGCGCCAGCAGAAGGACAGGGGGAAGAAAAACTAATGAAAAACTGTTTTTT	CASRRTGGRKTNEKLFF
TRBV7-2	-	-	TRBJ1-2	TGTGCCAGCAGCTTACAGGGTGCAACAACCTATGGCTACACCTTC	CASSLQGATTYGYTF
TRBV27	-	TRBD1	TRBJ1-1	TGTGCCAGCAGTTTCCGGGACAGAATCGCCAGAACTGAAGCTTTCTTT	CASSFRDRIARTEAFF
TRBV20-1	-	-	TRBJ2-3	TGCAGTGCTAGAGAGTGGTCGACAGGAGGCACAGATACGCAGTATTTT	CSAREWSTGGTDTQYF
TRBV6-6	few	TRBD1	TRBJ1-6	TGTGCCAGCAGCCCCGACAGGGGGTTTAATTCACCCCTCCACTTT	CASSPDRGFNSPLHF